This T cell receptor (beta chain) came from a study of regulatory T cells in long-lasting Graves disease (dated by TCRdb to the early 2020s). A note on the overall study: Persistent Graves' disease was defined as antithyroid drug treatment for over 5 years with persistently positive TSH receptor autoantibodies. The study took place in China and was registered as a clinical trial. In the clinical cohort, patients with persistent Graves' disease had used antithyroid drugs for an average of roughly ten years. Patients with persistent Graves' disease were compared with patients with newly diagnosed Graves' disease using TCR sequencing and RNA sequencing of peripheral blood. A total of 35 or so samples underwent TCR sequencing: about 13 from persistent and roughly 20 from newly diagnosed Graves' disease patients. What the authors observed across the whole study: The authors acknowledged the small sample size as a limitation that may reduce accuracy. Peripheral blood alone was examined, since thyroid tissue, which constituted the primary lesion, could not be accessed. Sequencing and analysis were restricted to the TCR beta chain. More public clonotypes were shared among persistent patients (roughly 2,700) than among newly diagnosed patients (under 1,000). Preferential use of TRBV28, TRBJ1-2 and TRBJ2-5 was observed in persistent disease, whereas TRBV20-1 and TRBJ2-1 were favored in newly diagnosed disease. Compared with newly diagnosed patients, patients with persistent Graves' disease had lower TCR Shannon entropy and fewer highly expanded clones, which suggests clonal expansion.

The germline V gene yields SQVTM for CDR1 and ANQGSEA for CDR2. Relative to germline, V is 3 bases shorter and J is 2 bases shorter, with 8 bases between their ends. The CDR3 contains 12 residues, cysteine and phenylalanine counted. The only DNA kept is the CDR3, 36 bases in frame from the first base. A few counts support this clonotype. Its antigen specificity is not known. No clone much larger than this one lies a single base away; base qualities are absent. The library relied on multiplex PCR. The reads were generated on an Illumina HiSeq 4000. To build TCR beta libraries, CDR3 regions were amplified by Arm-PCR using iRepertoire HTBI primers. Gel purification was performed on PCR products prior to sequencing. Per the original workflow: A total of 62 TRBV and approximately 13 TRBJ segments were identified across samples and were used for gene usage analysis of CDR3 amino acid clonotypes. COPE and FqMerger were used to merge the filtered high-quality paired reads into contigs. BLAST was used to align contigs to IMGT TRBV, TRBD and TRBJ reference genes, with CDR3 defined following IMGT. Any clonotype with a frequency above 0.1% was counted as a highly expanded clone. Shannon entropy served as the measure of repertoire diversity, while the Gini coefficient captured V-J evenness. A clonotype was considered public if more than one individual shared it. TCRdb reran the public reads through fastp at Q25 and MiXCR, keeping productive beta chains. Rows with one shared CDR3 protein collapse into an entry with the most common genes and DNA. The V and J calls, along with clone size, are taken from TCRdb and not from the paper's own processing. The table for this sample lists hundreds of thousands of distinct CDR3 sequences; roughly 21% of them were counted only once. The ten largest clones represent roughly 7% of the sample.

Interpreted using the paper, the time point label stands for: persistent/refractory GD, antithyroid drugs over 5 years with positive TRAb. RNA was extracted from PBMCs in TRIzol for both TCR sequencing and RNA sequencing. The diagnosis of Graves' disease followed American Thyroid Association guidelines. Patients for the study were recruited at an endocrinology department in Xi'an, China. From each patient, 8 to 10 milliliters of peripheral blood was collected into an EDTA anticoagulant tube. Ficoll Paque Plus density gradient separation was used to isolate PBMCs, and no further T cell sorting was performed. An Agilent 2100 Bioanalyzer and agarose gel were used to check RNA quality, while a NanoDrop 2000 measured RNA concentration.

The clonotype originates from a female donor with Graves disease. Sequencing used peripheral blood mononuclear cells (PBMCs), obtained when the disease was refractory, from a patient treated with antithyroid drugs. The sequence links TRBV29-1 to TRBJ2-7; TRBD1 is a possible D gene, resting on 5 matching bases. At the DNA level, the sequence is TGCAGCGTTGAGACAGCCACCTACGAGCAGTACTTC. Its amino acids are CSVETATYEQYF.